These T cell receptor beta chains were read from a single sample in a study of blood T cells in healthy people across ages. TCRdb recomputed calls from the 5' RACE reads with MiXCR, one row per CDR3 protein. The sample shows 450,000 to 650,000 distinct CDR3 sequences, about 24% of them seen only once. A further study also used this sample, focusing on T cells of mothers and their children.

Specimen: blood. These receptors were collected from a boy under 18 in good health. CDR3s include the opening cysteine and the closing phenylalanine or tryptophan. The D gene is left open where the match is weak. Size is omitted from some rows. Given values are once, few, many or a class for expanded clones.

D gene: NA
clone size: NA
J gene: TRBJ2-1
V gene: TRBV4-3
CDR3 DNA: TGCGCCAGCAGCCCCGCACGTACTAGGGGGAATGAGCAGTTCTTC
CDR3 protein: CASSPARTRGNEQFF

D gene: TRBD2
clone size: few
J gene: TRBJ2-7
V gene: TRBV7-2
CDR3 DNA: TGTGCCAGCAGCTTAACTAGCGGGAGTATGAAGTACTTC
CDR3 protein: CASSLTSGSMKYF

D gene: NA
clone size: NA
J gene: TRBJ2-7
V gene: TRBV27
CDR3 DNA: TGTGCCAGCAGGCCCTTCCCCAGAATCGAGCAGTACTTC
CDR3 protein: CASRPFPRIEQYF

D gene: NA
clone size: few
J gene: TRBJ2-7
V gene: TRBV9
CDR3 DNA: TGTGCCAGCAGCCCAAAGTCCCAGTACGAGCAGTACTTC
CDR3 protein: CASSPKSQYEQYF

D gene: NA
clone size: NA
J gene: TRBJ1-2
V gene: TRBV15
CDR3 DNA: TGTGCCACCAGCGAACGACAGGTGTATGGCTACACCTTC
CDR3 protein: CATSERQVYGYTF

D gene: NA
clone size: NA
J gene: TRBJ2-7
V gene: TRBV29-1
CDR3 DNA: TGCAGCGTTGAAGAGGGACCCTACGAGCAGTACTTC
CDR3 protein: CSVEEGPYEQYF

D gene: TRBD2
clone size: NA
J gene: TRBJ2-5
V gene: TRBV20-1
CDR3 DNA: TGCAGTGCCACGGGACTAGCGGGTTCGTCGGAGACCCAGTACTTC
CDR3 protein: CSATGLAGSSETQYF

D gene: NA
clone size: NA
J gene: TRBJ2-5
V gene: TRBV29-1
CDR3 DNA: TGCAGCGTTGATAACCGGGGGATTTTCGAGACCCAGTACTTC
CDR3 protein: CSVDNRGIFETQYF

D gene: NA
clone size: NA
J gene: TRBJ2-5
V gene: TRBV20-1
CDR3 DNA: TGCAGTGCTAGAGATCGGCAGACCCAGTACTTC
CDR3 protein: CSARDRQTQYF

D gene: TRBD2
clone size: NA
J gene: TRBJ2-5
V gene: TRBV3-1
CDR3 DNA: TGTGCCAGCACCCAGGGTCCTAGCGGGGGTTCTGAGACCCAGTACTTC
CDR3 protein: CASTQGPSGGSETQYF

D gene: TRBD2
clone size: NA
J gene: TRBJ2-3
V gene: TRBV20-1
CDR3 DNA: TGCAGTGCTGGAAGGACTAGCGGGAAAAGCACAGATACGCAGTATTTT
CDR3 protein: CSAGRTSGKSTDTQYF

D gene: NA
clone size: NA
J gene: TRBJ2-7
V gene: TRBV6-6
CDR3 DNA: TGTGCCAGCAGTTACGAACAGCAGAGCTACGAGCAGTACTTC
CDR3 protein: CASSYEQQSYEQYF

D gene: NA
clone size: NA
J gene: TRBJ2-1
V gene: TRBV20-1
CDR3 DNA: TGCAGTGCTAGAGTCGGTTTTGAGCAGTTCTTC
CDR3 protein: CSARVGFEQFF

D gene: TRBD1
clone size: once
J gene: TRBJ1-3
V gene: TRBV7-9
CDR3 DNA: TGTGCCAGCAGCGGGGACGGGACAGGGGTTCTCAACACCATATATTTT
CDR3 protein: CASSGDGTGVLNTIYF

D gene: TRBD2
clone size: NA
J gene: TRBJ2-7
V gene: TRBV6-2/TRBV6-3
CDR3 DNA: TGTGCCAGTAGCGGGATGCTTTCCTACGAGCAGTACTTC
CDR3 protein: CASSGMLSYEQYF

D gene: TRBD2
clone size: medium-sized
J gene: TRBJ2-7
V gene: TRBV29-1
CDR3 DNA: TGCAGCGTTGAGGGCCTAGCGGGGGCCTCCTACGAGCAGTACTTC
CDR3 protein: CSVEGLAGASYEQYF

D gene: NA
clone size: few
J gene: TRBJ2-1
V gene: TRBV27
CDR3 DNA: TGTGCCAGCAGTTTTCAGGAGAACTACAATGAGCAGTTCTTC
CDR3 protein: CASSFQENYNEQFF

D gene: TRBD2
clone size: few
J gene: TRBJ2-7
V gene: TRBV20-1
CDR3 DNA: TGCAGTGCTACCGCGGCGGGGGGTTTCTCCTACGAGCAGTACTTC
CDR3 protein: CSATAAGGFSYEQYF

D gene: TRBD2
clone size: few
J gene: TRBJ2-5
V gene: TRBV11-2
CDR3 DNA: TGTGCCAGCAGCTTAGGGATAGCGGGAGTTACCCAAGAGACCCAGTACTTC
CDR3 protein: CASSLGIAGVTQETQYF

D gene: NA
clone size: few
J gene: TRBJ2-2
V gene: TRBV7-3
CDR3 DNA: TGTGCCAGCAGCTTACATAAGGGTGCGAACACCGGGGAGCTGTTTTTT
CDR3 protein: CASSLHKGANTGELFF

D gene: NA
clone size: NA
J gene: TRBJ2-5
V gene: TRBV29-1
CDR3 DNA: TGCAGCGTTGTTGGGAGAGGAGAGACCCAGTACTTC
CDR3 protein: CSVVGRGETQYF

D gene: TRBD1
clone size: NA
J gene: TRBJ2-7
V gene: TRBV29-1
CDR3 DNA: TGCAGCGCGAGAGGGGGACAGGGGTCCTCCTACGAGCAGTACTTC
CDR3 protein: CSARGGQGSSYEQYF

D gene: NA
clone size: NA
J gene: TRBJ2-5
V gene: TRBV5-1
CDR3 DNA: TGCGCCATCAGCAAAGGGTTCCAAGAGACCCAGTACTTC
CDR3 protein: CAISKGFQETQYF

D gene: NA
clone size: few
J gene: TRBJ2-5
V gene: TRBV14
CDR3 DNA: TGTGCCAGCAGCCAACCTCCAGCGGAAGAGACCCAGTACTTC
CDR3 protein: CASSQPPAEETQYF

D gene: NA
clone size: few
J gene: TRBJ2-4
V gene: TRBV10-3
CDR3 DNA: TGTGCCATCAGTGATTCCGTCCTACAGTACTTC
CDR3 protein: CAISDSVLQYF

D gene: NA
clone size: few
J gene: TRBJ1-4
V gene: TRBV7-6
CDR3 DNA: TGTGCCAGCAGCCCCCGGGGGGCTAGCGAAAAACTGTTTTTT
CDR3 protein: CASSPRGASEKLFF

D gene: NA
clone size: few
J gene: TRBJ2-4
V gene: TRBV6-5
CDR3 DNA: TGTGCCAGCAGTGAGTCGGTGACCCTAGCCAAAAACATTCAGTACTTC
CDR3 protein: CASSESVTLAKNIQYF

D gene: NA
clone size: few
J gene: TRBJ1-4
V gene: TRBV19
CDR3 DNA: TGTGCCAGTAGTATAGATCCGGACAGCATTAATGAAAAACTGTTTTTT
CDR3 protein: CASSIDPDSINEKLFF

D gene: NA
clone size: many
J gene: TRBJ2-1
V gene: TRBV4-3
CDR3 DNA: TGCGCCAGCAGCCAAGGAACTCTCCTTGGCGAGCAGTTCTTC
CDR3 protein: CASSQGTLLGEQFF

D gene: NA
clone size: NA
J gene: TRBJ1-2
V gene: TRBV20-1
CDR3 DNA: TGCATTACGCCGGGGCAGGGGTACTATGGCTACACCTTC
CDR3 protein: CITPGQGYYGYTF

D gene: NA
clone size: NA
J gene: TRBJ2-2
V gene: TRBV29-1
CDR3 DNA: TGCAGCGCCGATGAGGGGTCCGGGGAGCTGTTTTTT
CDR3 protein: CSADEGSGELFF

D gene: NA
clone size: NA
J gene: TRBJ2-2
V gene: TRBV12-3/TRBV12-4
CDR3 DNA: TGTGCCAGCAGTTTAAGGCGGAACACCGGGGAGCTGTTTTTT
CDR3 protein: CASSLRRNTGELFF

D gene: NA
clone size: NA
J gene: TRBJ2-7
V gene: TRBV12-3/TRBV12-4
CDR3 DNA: TGTGCCAGCAGTTCCCGGGGGACAGAGAACTACGAGCAGTACTTC
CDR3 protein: CASSSRGTENYEQYF

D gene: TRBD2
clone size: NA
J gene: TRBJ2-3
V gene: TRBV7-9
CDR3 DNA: TGTGCCAGCAGCCCACCCTGGCGGGAGGCCACAGATACGCAGTATTTT
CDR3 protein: CASSPPWREATDTQYF

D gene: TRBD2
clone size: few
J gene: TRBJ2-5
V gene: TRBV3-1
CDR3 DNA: TGTGCCAGCAGCCAAGATGTAAGCGGGAGTGTTATCCAGACCCAGTACTTC
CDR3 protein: CASSQDVSGSVIQTQYF

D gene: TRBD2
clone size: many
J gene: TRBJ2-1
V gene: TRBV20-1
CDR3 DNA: TGCAGTGTCCGACTAGCGGGAGGGGGAAGCTCCTACAATGAGCAGTTCTTC
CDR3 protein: CSVRLAGGGSSYNEQFF

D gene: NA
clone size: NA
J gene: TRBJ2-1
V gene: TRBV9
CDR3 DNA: TGTGCCAGCAGCGTATCGCCAGGGGACTACAATGAGCAGTTCTTC
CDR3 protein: CASSVSPGDYNEQFF

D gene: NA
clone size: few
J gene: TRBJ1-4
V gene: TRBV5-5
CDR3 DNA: TGTGCCAGCAGCTTCGATGAAAAACTGTTTTTT
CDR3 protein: CASSFDEKLFF

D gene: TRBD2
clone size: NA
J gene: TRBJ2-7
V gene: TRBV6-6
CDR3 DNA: TGTGCCAGCCGGCCCCTAGGGGAGGGCTCCTACGAGCAGTACTTC
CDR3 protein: CASRPLGEGSYEQYF

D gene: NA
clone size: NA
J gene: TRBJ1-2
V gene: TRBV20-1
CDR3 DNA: TGCAGGGTCGACAGAGAAAACCTCCATGGCTACACCTTC
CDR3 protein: CRVDRENLHGYTF

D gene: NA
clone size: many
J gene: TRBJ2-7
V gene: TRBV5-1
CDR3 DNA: TGCGCCAGCAGCCCACCCGCCGAGGGTGAGCAGTACTTC
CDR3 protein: CASSPPAEGEQYF

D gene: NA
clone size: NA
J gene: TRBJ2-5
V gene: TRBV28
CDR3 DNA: TGTGCCAGCAGTTTACGGCAGGACCCATTTTACGAGCACGGATTACCCGGCCTCTTC
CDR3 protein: CASSLRQDPFYEHGLPGLF

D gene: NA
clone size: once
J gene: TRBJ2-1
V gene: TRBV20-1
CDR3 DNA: TGCAGTGCTGGCGGCGTGACGGACAACAATGAGCAGTTCTTC
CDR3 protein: CSAGGVTDNNEQFF

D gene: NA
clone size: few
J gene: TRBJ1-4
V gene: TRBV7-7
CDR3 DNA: TGTGCTAGCAGCGACCGACAGCCTTATGAAAAACTGTTTTTT
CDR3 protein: CASSDRQPYEKLFF

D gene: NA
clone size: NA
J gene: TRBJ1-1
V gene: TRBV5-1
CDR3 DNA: TGCGCCAGCAGCTTTGTTGGGGACACTGAAGCTTTCTTT
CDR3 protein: CASSFVGDTEAFF

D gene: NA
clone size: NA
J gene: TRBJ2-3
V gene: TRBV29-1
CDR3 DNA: TGCAGCGTTGAAGACAGGGTGTCGGATACGCAGTATTTT
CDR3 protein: CSVEDRVSDTQYF

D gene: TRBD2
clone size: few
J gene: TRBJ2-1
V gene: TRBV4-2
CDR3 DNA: TGTGCCAGCAGCCAAGATGGACTAGCGGGAGGACTTAATGAGCAGTTCTTC
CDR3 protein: CASSQDGLAGGLNEQFF

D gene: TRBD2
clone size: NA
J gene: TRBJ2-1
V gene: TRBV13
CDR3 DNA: TGTGCCAGCAGCTTACCCTCGAGGCGGGAGGAAGGGAATGAGCAGTTCTTC
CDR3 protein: CASSLPSRREEGNEQFF

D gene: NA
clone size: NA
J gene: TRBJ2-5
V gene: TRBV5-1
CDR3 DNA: TGCGCCAGCAGCTTGGGCGGAGTGCCGTGGGAGACCCAGTACTTC
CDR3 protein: CASSLGGVPWETQYF

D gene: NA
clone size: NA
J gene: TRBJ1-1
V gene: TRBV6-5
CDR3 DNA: TGTGCCAGCAGTTTCACAGATACGAACACTGAAGCTTTCTTT
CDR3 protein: CASSFTDTNTEAFF

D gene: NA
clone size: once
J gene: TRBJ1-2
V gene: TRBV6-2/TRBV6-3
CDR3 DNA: TGTGCCAGCGTTGCCACGCACAGGGACTATGGCTACACCTTC
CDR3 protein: CASVATHRDYGYTF

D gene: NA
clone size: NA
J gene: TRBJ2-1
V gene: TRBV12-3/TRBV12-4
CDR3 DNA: TGTGCCAGCAGTTACTCCTTGGGGGAAGGTGAGCAGTTCTTC
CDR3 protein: CASSYSLGEGEQFF

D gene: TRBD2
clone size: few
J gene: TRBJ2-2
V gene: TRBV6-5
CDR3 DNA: TGTGCCAGCAGTCTGGGACTAGCGGTCACCGGGGAGCTGTTTTTT
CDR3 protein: CASSLGLAVTGELFF

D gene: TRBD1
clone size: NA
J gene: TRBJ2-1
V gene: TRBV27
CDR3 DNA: TGTGCCAGCAGTTTATTAGGGGGCGAGGTCCTCTCTTACAATGAGCAGTTCTTC
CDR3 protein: CASSLLGGEVLSYNEQFF

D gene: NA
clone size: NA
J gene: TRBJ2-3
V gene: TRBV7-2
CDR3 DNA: TGTGCCAGCAGCTCCTCCGGACGGGCGCAGGATACGCAGTATTTT
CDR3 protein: CASSSSGRAQDTQYF

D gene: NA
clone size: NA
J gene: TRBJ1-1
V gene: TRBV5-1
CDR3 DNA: TGCGCCAGCAGCTTGGGACCACCCCTGAACACTGAAGCTTTCTTT
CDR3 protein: CASSLGPPLNTEAFF

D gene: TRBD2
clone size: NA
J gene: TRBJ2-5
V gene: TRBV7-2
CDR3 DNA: TGTGCCAGCAGCGGGAGGACTAGCGGTGGGGGGACCCAGTACTTC
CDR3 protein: CASSGRTSGGGTQYF

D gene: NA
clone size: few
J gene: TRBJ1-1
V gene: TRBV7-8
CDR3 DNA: TGTGCCAGCAGCTTAAGACCCCGGGGGAACACTGAAGCTTTCTTT
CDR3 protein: CASSLRPRGNTEAFF

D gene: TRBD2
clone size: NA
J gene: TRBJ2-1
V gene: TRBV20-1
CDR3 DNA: TGCAGTGCTAGAGGGCTAGCGGCTTACAATGAGCAGTTCTTC
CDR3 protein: CSARGLAAYNEQFF